The next 4 T cell receptor beta chains were all read from a single sample in a study of T cells after yellow fever vaccination. MiXCR, applied by TCRdb to the 5' RACE reads, yields one record per CDR3 protein. The sample shows about 220,000 distinct CDR3 sequences, 3% to 3.5% of them seen only once. The source material was CD4+ T cells sorted from PBMCs, sampled 10 days after the yellow fever booster vaccination. The source is a man aged 18 to 35 who received the YFV17D yellow fever vaccine.

The table lists this clonotype with a few counts. This chain connects TRBV27 to TRBJ2-7; possibly TRBD1 for D (5 bases). The V gene lost 6 bases and the J gene lost 5 bases, with 14 bases spanning the gap. The CDR3 has 13 amino acids. The germline CDR1 and CDR2 sequences are MNHEY and SMNVEV (reference sequence). DNA for the CDR3: TGTGCCAGCAGATTAATGATGGACAACGAGCAGTACTTC. This sequence encodes CASRLMMDNEQYF.

This clonotype was counted ten times or more. The chain has TRBV7-2 and TRBJ1-1; D is unclear. The V gene lost 5 bases and the J gene lost 11 bases, with 21 bases spanning the gap. This CDR3 has 14 residues. CDR1 SGHTA and CDR2 FQGNSA come from the germline V gene. The CDR3 reads CASSPTRLDRSAFF. The CDR3 nucleotides are TGTGCCAGCAGCCCCACACGGCTAGACCGATCGGCTTTCTTT.

This clonotype was counted at least ten times. Here the CDR3 reads CASSTARYSNQPQHF. The CDR3 nucleotides read TGTGCCAGCAGTACAGCCAGGTATAGCAATCAGCCCCAGCATTTT. V gene TRBV6-1 combines with J gene TRBJ1-5; unclear D gene. CDR1 and CDR2 from the germline V gene are MNHNS and SASEGT. The ends were cut back, 5 bases at V and 0 bases at J, with 11 bases in the middle. This CDR3 comprises 15 residues.

This clonotype was recorded many times. This chain uses TRBV7-9 with TRBJ2-7; no firm D call. There are 13 residues in the CDR3. The V gene's germline CDR1 is SEHNR and CDR2 FQNEAQ (reference sequence). Trimming shortened V by 5 bases and J by 6 bases, and 14 bases separated the two germline ends. The CDR3 sequence is CASSPRVEREQYF. The CDR3 nucleotides read TGTGCCAGCAGCCCCCGCGTTGAGCGCGAGCAGTACTTC.